These T cell receptor beta chains were read from a single sample in a study of blood T cell repertoires in COVID-19. Measured with immunoSEQ multiplex PCR; TCRdb has only the in-frame clones, and not every one. The profile shows 260,000 or so clones, approximately 80% of them singletons. Sequences were obtained from peripheral blood. The receptors originated from a human donor in a cohort sampled during active COVID-19. CDR3s include the opening cysteine and the closing phenylalanine or tryptophan. Part of the rows lack a size; the others show once, few, many or a class for expanded clones.

abundance: .
v_gene: TRBV5-4
j_gene: TRBJ1-1
CDR3aa: CASSLDRKVVTEAFF

abundance: .
v_gene: TRBV2
j_gene: TRBJ1-5
CDR3aa: CASRTGVNNQPQHF

abundance: few
v_gene: TRBV7-6
j_gene: TRBJ2-2
CDR3aa: CASSFRVQGAPGELFF

abundance: .
v_gene: TRBV5-4
j_gene: TRBJ2-3
CDR3aa: CASSLGRGSTDTQYF

abundance: once
v_gene: TRBV9
j_gene: TRBJ2-5
CDR3aa: CASSLGTIGETQYF

abundance: .
v_gene: TRBV5-4
j_gene: TRBJ2-7
CDR3aa: CASSLVGTDSYEQYF

abundance: .
v_gene: TRBV5-6
j_gene: TRBJ1-2
CDR3aa: CASSFDRRYAGYTF

abundance: .
v_gene: TRBV19
j_gene: TRBJ1-3
CDR3aa: CASSIGSSRLTGNTIYF

abundance: .
v_gene: TRBV5-6
j_gene: TRBJ2-7
CDR3aa: CASSSTRSSYEQYF

abundance: once
v_gene: TRBV6-1
j_gene: TRBJ1-2
CDR3aa: CASSEARGRGYTF

abundance: .
v_gene: TRBV19
j_gene: TRBJ2-6
CDR3aa: CASSSPPLLGPGANVLTF

abundance: .
v_gene: TRBV7-2
j_gene: TRBJ2-3
CDR3aa: CASNQFGGTDTQYF

abundance: .
v_gene: TRBV27
j_gene: TRBJ2-7
CDR3aa: CASSPDSFSYEQYF

abundance: .
v_gene: TRBV19
j_gene: TRBJ2-3
CDR3aa: CASASSGRSYTQYF

abundance: .
v_gene: TRBV11-1
j_gene: TRBJ2-7
CDR3aa: CASSFWDRGYEQYF

abundance: .
v_gene: TRBV9
j_gene: TRBJ1-3
CDR3aa: CASSVGPGSSGNTIYF

abundance: .
v_gene: TRBV7-6
j_gene: TRBJ2-1
CDR3aa: CASSLSPAGGTIYNEQFF

abundance: .
v_gene: TRBV28
j_gene: TRBJ2-7
CDR3aa: CASGPRTTSYEQYF

abundance: .
v_gene: TRBV4-3
j_gene: TRBJ1-6
CDR3aa: CASSQDLVGGNSPLHF

abundance: .
v_gene: TRBV29-1
j_gene: TRBJ1-2
CDR3aa: CSVEVSQVYGYTF

abundance: .
v_gene: TRBV6-1
j_gene: TRBJ1-6
CDR3aa: CASSEALEGSSYNSPLHF

abundance: .
v_gene: TRBV7-9
j_gene: TRBJ2-7
CDR3aa: CASSSGQSPPYF

abundance: once
v_gene: TRBV11-2
j_gene: TRBJ1-1
CDR3aa: CASSLSPQGAGGGDTEAFF

abundance: .
v_gene: TRBV5-4
j_gene: TRBJ1-3
CDR3aa: CASSSGRGLPLGGGNTIYF

abundance: .
v_gene: TRBV3-1/TRBV3-2
j_gene: TRBJ2-5
CDR3aa: CASSQEYPTSEQETQYF

abundance: once
v_gene: TRBV6-5
j_gene: TRBJ2-7
CDR3aa: CASSKYGQVYEGQYF

abundance: .
v_gene: TRBV6-1
j_gene: TRBJ2-7
CDR3aa: CASSEQGFKLGEQYF

abundance: .
v_gene: TRBV5-1
j_gene: TRBJ1-4
CDR3aa: CASSPGPRGDGKLFF

abundance: many
v_gene: TRBV4-1
j_gene: TRBJ2-6
CDR3aa: CASSQGWGDSGANVLTF

abundance: .
v_gene: TRBV2
j_gene: TRBJ1-2
CDR3aa: CASNPGGSYGYTF

abundance: .
v_gene: TRBV4-2
j_gene: TRBJ2-7
CDR3aa: CASSQDRGGDYEQYF

abundance: .
v_gene: TRBV6-1
j_gene: TRBJ2-3
CDR3aa: CASSERWSGDPDTQYF

abundance: .
v_gene: TRBV4-1
j_gene: TRBJ2-3
CDR3aa: CASSLRGLATDTQYF